Shown below are 23 T cell receptor beta chains from a single sample sequenced in a study of blood T cell repertoires in COVID-19. Data came from immunoSEQ multiplex PCR; TCRdb stores just in-frame clones and leaves some out. The data contain about 100,000 clones, about 90% of them singletons. The sequenced sample consisted of peripheral blood. The receptors shown here come from a young man in a cohort sampled during active COVID-19.

V and J are TRBV25-1 and TRBJ2-7; D might be TRBD2 (5 bases). This CDR3 contains 17 residues. In germline, CDR1 is MGHDK, CDR2 SYGVNS. V was trimmed by 5 bases and J by 0 bases, leaving 20 bases between them. CDR3 in DNA: TGTGCCAGCAGTACAACGGGATCCACGTACCCCTCCTACGAGCAGTACTTC. It codes for CASSTTGSTYPSYEQYF.

This chain joins TRBV27 and TRBJ1-2; 12 nucleotides match TRBD1. Germline V CDR1 and CDR2: MNHEY, SMNVEV (reference sequence). The CDR3 is made up of 15 amino acids. J was trimmed by 4 bases and V by 3 bases; bases with no gene match: 3. Here the CDR3 DNA reads TGTGCCAGCAGTTTCGGGACAGGGGGCGTCTATGGCTACACCTTC. It yields the protein CASSFGTGGVYGYTF.

The chain links TRBV9 to TRBJ1-2; a possible D gene is TRBD1 (6 bases). The CDR3 covers 15 residues. V lost 3 bases, J lost 4 bases, and 16 bases lay in between. Germline CDR1 SGDLS, CDR2 YYNGEE. This chain's CDR3 is CASSAVDRTIYGYTF. CDR3 DNA: TGTGCCAGCAGCGCTGTTGACAGGACGATCTATGGCTACACCTTC.

The V and J genes are TRBV27 and TRBJ2-3, with D perhaps TRBD1 (5 bases). Germline V CDR1 and CDR2: MNHEY, SMNVEV (reference sequence). Trimming stripped 7 bases from V and 3 bases from J, with 11 bases between. The CDR3 length is 13 residues. The CDR3 reads CASKAGRTDTQYF. For the CDR3, the DNA is TGTGCCAGCAAGGCAGGGCGGACAGATACGCAGTATTTT.

The chain combines TRBV10-1 with TRBJ2-1; D remains ambiguous. Trimming cost V 4 bases and J 1 base, with 11 bases left between them. The CDR3 runs 15 residues. Looked up from germline, CDR1 is WNHNN and CDR2 is SYGVQD (reference sequence). For the CDR3, the DNA is TGCGCCAGCAGTGCGGGTAGTGGGTCCTACAATGAGCAGTTCTTC. The encoded protein is CASSAGSGSYNEQFF.

The V gene is TRBV7-2, the J gene TRBJ1-2, with D tentatively TRBD1 (6 bases). Germline lookup yields CDR1 SGHTA and CDR2 FQGNSA. CDR3 length: 19 residues. Between the trimmed V and J ends, which lost 1 base and 2 bases, there was a span of 23 bases. CDR3 amino acids: CASSLGPRGTGGANYGYTF. Here the CDR3 DNA reads TGTGCCAGCAGCTTAGGCCCCAGGGGCACAGGAGGTGCGAACTATGGCTACACCTTC.

CDR3 DNA sequence: TGCGCCAGCAGCTTGTCCAGAAACAATGAGCAGTTCTTC. Translation: CASSLSRNNEQFF. This sequence joins TRBV5-1 and TRBJ2-1, with D uncertain. The CDR3 is 13 amino acids. Deletions cut 1 base from V and 5 bases from J, with 7 bases between. CDR1 SGHRS and CDR2 YFSETQ come from the germline V gene.

The genes are TRBV3-1 (or the pseudogene TRBV3-2) and TRBJ2-3; 7 positions agree with TRBD2. Losses at the gene ends were 6 bases for V and 1 base for J; bases not matched to a gene: 10. CDR1 is LGHDT and CDR2 is YNNKEL in the germline V gene (reference sequence). There are 16 residues in the CDR3. CDR3 protein: CASRLSGPSRTDTQYF. The CDR3 bases are TGTGCCAGCAGGCTTAGCGGGCCATCTCGCACAGATACGCAGTATTTT.

For the CDR3, the DNA is TGTGCCAGCAGCTTAGGACAGAATACCAACTACGAGCAGTACTTC. The encoded protein is CASSLGQNTNYEQYF. The chain links TRBV7-9 to TRBJ2-7; the D gene is possibly TRBD1 (5 bases). Germline values: CDR1 SEHNR, CDR2 FQNEAQ (reference sequence). This CDR3 contains 15 residues. V was shortened by 1 base and J by 3 bases, with 13 bases between the two germline ends.

The chain joins TRBV21-1 to TRBJ2-7; the D segment call TRBD1 is taken from the table without a DNA check. TRBV21-1 corresponds to a pseudogene. The CDR3 loop spans 16 amino acids. The CDR3 sequence is CASSGSGTDHSYEQYF. In DNA, the CDR3 is TGTGCCAGCAGCGGATCCGGGACAGACCACTCCTACGAGCAGTACTTC.

This clone was detected only once. The chain recombines TRBV9 with TRBJ2-7; weak D call: TRBD2 (6 bases). This CDR3 has 15 residues. Germline values: CDR1 SGDLS, CDR2 YYNGEE. The ends were cut back, 0 bases at V and 0 bases at J, with 10 bases in the middle. The CDR3 DNA reads as TGTGCCAGCAGCGTAGGGGCGGGAAGCTCCTACGAGCAGTACTTC. Translated: CASSVGAGSSYEQYF.

This chain links TRBV7-2 with TRBJ2-7; 11 bases map to TRBD1. Germline-derived CDR1 and CDR2 are SGHTA and FQGNSA. CDR3 length: 14 residues. Trimming removed 2 bases from V and 4 bases from J; junction bases left unmatched: 1. As DNA, the CDR3 is TGTGCCAGCAGCTTAAGGGACAGGGGGTACGAGCAGTACTTC. Translated: CASSLRDRGYEQYF.

CDR3 DNA: TGTGCCAGTAGTATGAGTATTCCGGGACAGGGTCAAGAGACCCAGTACTTC. Protein sequence: CASSMSIPGQGQETQYF. The V call is TRBV19, the J call TRBJ2-5, with 9 bases lining up with TRBD1. V was clipped by 3 bases and J by 2 bases; unmatched bases: 10. Germline CDR1 reads LNHDA; CDR2 reads SQIVND (reference sequence). The CDR3 length is 17 residues.

The CDR3 sequence: CASSQEFPSPSLTYYGYTF. In nucleotides, the CDR3 is TGTGCCAGCAGCCAAGAGTTCCCGAGTCCCTCCTTGACATACTATGGCTACACCTTC. The chain recombines TRBV3-1 (or the pseudogene TRBV3-2) with TRBJ1-2, with D uncertain. V was clipped by 0 bases and J by 3 bases, with 23 bases between them. The CDR3 length is 19 residues. Germline CDR1 reads LGHDT; CDR2 reads YNNKEL (reference sequence).

The chain joins TRBV13 to TRBJ2-5, with 7 positions matching TRBD2. Germline trimming cut 5 bases from V and 5 bases from J; bases unmatched to any gene: 8. The germline CDR1 and CDR2 sequences are PRHDT and FYEKMQ (reference sequence). The CDR3 runs 14 residues. The CDR3 bases are TGTGCCAGCAGCGCCCTCCGGGGGGATGAGACCCAGTACTTC. This encodes CASSALRGDETQYF.

The gene calls are TRBV5-4 and TRBJ2-6; D is possibly TRBD1 (6 bases). The CDR3 is 15 amino acids. V was trimmed by 4 bases and J by 2 bases, leaving 10 bases between them. In germline, CDR1 is SGHNT, CDR2 YYREEE (reference sequence). The CDR3 loop is CASSPNRAGANVLTF. The CDR3 DNA reads TGTGCCAGCAGCCCCAACAGGGCTGGGGCCAACGTCCTGACTTTC. Together with reference TRBV5-4 and TRBJ2-6, the CDR3 gives the full variable domain: ETGVTQSPTHLIKTRGQQVTLRCSSQSGHNTVSWYQQALGQGPQFIFQYYREEENGRGNFPPRFSGLQFPNYSSELNVNALELDDSALYLCASSPNRAGANVLTFGAGSRLTVL.

The CDR3 protein is CATSGGASETQYF. CDR3 DNA: TGTGCCACCAGCGGGGGGGCCTCGGAGACCCAGTACTTC. The J gene is TRBJ2-5, the V gene TRBV24-1, with TRBD2 identical over 8 bases. The CDR3 runs 13 residues. Germline values: CDR1 KGHDR, CDR2 SFDVKD. After removal of 7 bases from V and 5 bases from J, the junction contained 5 bases not matched to a gene.

The chain combines TRBV2 with TRBJ2-5, with 9 bases aligning to TRBD1. The CDR3 totals 14 residues. Germline V gene sequence: CDR1 SNHLY, CDR2 FYNNEI. Trimming at V came to 10 bases and at J to 7 bases, leaving 13 bases not matched to a gene. CDR3 sequence: CATASGQGIGTQYF. The CDR3 DNA follows: TGTGCCACTGCGTCCGGACAGGGGATAGGGACCCAGTACTTC.

The V gene is TRBV5-1, the J gene TRBJ1-1; 10 bases agree with TRBD1. J lost 3 bases, V lost 4 bases, and 3 bases had no gene match. CDR3 length equals 14 residues. CDR1 and CDR2 (germline): SGHRS, YFSETQ. The CDR3 region is CASSPGTGDTEAFF. The CDR3 DNA is TGCGCCAGCAGCCCCGGGACAGGGGACACTGAAGCTTTCTTT.

The genes are TRBV6-5 and TRBJ2-5, with D possibly matching TRBD2 (6 bases). Trimming removed 8 bases from V and 0 bases from J, with 16 bases in between. The CDR3 covers 15 residues. The germline CDR1 and CDR2 sequences are MNHEY and SVGAGI. This CDR3 reads CASDSVGGDQETQYF. The DNA for the CDR3 is TGTGCCAGCGACTCGGTCGGAGGGGACCAAGAGACCCAGTACTTC.

This clone was seen only a few times. The chain employs TRBV30 and TRBJ2-7; 12 bases align to TRBD1. The CDR3 loop spans 15 amino acids. J lost 7 bases, V lost 0 bases, and 7 bases had no gene match. CDR1 is GTSNPN and CDR2 is SVGIG in the germline V gene (reference sequence). The CDR3 DNA reads as TGTGCCTGGAGTGTGATGGGACAGGGGGCACAAGAGCAGTACTTC. It encodes CAWSVMGQGAQEQYF.

This rearrangement joins TRBV5-6 to TRBJ1-1; D may be TRBD1 (6 bases). The V end lost 4 bases, the J end lost 0 bases, and 16 bases lay between the germline ends. CDR3 size: 16 residues. Germline values: CDR1 SGHDT, CDR2 YYEEEE. The CDR3 DNA is TGTGCCAGCAGCATTTTGGGACAACCTATGAACACTGAAGCTTTCTTT. Residues: CASSILGQPMNTEAFF.

V gene TRBV18 combines with J gene TRBJ2-5, with D possibly being TRBD2 (6 bases). The CDR3 length is 13 residues. Trimming shortened V by 4 bases and J by 3 bases, and 9 bases separated the two germline ends. Germline CDR1 reads KGHSH; CDR2 reads LQKENI. Here the CDR3 DNA reads TGTGCCAGCTCACGCGGGACGGAAGAGACCCAGTACTTC. It codes for CASSRGTEETQYF.